The present entry profiles one T cell receptor beta chain with its context. Its antigen is undetermined. These data come from a study of T cell responses to AZD1222 COVID-19 vaccine. Study findings and constraints: Seropositivity was recorded at baseline in only a handful of AZD1222 recipients. Distributed over spike, vaccine-associated CD4 TCRs predominated at 160-218 and 743-854. Close to half of spike-specific TCRs reportedly recognize unmutated variant regions.

CDR3 length: 14 residues. The V gene's germline CDR1 is KGHSH and CDR2 LQKENI. The junction had 3 bases not matched to a gene; V was cut back by 3 bases and J by 6 bases. Second-dose intervals of approximately 4 or approximately 12 weeks were pooled. Sequencing was performed with immunoSEQ multiplex PCR; in TCRdb, only in-frame clones are kept and a portion is missing. The data contain tens of thousands of clones, 75% to 90% of them singletons. The chain combines TRBV18 with TRBJ2-4, with 9 bases that match TRBD1. The TCR comes from an adult who received the AZD1222 COVID-19 vaccine. Source: peripheral blood, taken 28 days after the second AZD1222 dose. The CDR3 region has the DNA TGTGCCAGCTCACCCCCGGGACAGGGAAACATTCAGTACTTC. This encodes CASSPPGQGNIQYF.